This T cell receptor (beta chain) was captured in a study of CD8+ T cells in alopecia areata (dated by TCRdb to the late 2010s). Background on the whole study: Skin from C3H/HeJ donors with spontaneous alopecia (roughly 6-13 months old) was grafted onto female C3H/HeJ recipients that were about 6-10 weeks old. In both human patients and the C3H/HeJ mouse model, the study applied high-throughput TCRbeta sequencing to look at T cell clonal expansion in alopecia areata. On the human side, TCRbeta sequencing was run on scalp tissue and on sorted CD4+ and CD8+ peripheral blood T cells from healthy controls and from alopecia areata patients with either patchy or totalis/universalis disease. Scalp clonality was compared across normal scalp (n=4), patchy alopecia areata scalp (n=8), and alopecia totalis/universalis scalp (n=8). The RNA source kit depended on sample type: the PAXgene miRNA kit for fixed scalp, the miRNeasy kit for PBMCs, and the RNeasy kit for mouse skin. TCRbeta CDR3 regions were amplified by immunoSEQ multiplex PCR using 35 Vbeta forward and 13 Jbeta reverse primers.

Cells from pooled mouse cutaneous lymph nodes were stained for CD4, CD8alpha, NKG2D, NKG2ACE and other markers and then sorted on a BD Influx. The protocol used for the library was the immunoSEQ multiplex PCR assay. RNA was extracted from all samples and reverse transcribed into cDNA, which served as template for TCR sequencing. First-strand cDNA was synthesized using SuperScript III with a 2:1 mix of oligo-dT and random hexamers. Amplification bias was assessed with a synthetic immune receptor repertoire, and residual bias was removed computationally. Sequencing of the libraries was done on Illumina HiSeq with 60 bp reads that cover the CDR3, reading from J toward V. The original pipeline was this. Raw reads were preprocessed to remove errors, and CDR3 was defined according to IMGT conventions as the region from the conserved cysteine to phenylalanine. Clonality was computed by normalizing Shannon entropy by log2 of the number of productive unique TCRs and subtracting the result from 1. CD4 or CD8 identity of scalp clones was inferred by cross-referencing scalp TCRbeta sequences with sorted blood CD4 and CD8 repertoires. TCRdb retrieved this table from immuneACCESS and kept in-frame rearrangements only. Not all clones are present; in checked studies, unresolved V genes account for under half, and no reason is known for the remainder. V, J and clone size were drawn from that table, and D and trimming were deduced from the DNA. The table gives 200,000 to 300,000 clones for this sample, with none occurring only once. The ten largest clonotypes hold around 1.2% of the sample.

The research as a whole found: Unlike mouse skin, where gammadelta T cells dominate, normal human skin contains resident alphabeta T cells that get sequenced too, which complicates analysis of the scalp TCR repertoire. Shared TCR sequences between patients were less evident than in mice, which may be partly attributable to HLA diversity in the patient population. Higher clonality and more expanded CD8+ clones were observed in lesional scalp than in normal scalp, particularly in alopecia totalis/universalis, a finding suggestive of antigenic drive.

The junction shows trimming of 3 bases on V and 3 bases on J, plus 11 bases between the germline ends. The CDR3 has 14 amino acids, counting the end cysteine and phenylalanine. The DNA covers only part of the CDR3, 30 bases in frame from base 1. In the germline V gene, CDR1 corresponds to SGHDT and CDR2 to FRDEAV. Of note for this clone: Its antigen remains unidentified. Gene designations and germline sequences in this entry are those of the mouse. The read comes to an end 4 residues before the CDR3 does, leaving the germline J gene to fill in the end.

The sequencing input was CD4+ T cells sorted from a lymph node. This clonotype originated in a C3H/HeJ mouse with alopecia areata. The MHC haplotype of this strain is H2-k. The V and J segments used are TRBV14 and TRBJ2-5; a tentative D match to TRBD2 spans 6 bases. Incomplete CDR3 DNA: TGTGCCAGCAGTTCCGGGACTTTTCAAGAC. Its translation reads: CASSSGTFQD. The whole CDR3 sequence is CASSSGTFQDTQYF.